This TCR beta chain was captured in a study of T cell responses to AZD1222 COVID-19 vaccine. For the study at large: It was second doses at about 4 or about 12 weeks that were pooled.

With respect to this clone: The antigen remains undetermined. The same CDR3 is also encoded by other DNA sequences in this sample.

Study-level points and caveats: Only five to seven AZD1222 recipients were seropositive at baseline. Per reports, nearly half of all spike-specific TCRs target regions that are unmutated in variants.

Some clones are missing from TCRdb's copy, which holds only in-frame ones; the method was immunoSEQ multiplex PCR. Among under 130,000 clones listed, around 76% were seen once. Germline V gives CDR1 MNHEY, CDR2 SMNVEV (reference sequence). The CDR3 totals 13 residues. V gave up 9 bases and J gave up 3 bases; unmatched junction bases: 4. V is TRBV27 and J is TRBJ1-5, with 8 bases identical to TRBD1. The sequencing used peripheral blood, collected on day 0 of AZD1222 vaccination. The receptor was isolated from an adult in good health. The CDR3 is CASRQGNNQPQHF. For the CDR3, the DNA is TGTGCCAGTCGACAGGGGAACAATCAGCCCCAGCATTTT.